This T cell receptor (beta chain) was obtained from a study of blood T cell repertoires in COVID-19. Study at large: The cDNA or gDNA used as material had been derived from T cells, B-cell-depleted T cells, or PBMCs.

Participant-reported clinical history was the basis for cohort assignment. The ends were cut back, 5 bases at V and 3 bases at J, with 14 bases in the middle. Germline V CDR1 and CDR2: SGHTS, YDEGEE. The CDR3 is 14 residues long. As handled by the study authors: Researchers report that nucleated cell counts were estimated from reference gene primer amplification. Method: immunoSEQ multiplex PCR; TCRdb's copy keeps in-frame clones and lacks some. D and trimming come from the DNA, and the V and J calls and clone size come from that table. The data hold around 320,000 clones, with over 85% observed a single time.

The sample consisted of PBMCs or T cells enriched from blood (not recorded which). This TCR derives from a woman in her forties or fifties who had been exposed to COVID-19. The chain uses TRBV5-8 and TRBJ1-1; D call uncertain. CDR3 amino acids: CASRAERRYTEAFF. DNA of the CDR3: TGTGCCAGCAGAGCAGAGCGGAGGTACACTGAAGCTTTCTTT.